The rows below give T cell receptor beta chains drawn from one sample of a study of cytomegalovirus exposure and HLA in healthy donors. Assay used: immunoSEQ multiplex PCR; TCRdb lists only in-frame clones, some missing. This table holds 150,000 to 200,000 clones, around 86% found once. What was sequenced was PBMCs. All receptors derive from a young woman in good health and CMV-seronegative. Both conserved end residues are part of each CDR3. Fields, in order: V gene, D gene, J gene, clone size, CDR3 protein, CDR3 DNA. A D gene is named only where the DNA matches it firmly. Expanded clones are given a class, and other clones once, few, many or no size at all.

>TRBV6-5|-|TRBJ2-2|-
CASGDTTNTGELFF
TGTGCCAGCGGGGACACCACGAACACCGGGGAGCTGTTTTTT
>TRBV6-4|TRBD2|TRBJ2-3|-
CASSVTSVEDTQYF
TGTGCCAGCAGTGTAACTAGCGTTGAAGATACGCAGTATTTT
>TRBV19|-|TRBJ2-5|-
CASSLRGGTVVTQYF
TGTGCCAGTAGTTTGCGAGGGGGGACAGTGGTGACCCAGTACTTC
>TRBV2|-|TRBJ1-2|-
CASSEQGQAGYTF
TGTGCCAGCAGTGAACAGGGCCAGGCTGGCTACACCTTC
>TRBV5-6|-|TRBJ2-3|-
CASSLGGVGVADTQYF
TGTGCCAGCAGCTTAGGTGGGGTCGGGGTAGCAGATACGCAGTATTTT
>TRBV5-1|TRBD1|TRBJ2-3|few
CASSLGQGGLDTQYF
TGCGCCAGCAGCTTGGGACAGGGGGGATTAGATACGCAGTATTTT
>TRBV4-3|TRBD2|TRBJ2-3|-
CASSQGLARPSDTQYF
TGCGCCAGCAGCCAAGGACTAGCGAGGCCTAGTGATACGCAGTATTTT
>TRBV2|-|TRBJ1-2|-
CASRPDYGYTF
TGTGCCAGCAGGCCAGACTATGGCTACACCTTC
>TRBV5-6|TRBD2|TRBJ2-3|once
CASSLAGGGSTDTQYF
TGTGCCAGCAGCCTTGCGGGGGGGGGAAGCACAGATACGCAGTATTTT
>TRBV5-6|-|TRBJ2-7|once
CASSSDSPYEQYF
TGTGCCAGCAGCTCGGACAGCCCCTACGAGCAGTACTTC